The entry below describes one T cell receptor (beta chain). Its matching antigen is unknown. This sample is part of a study of cytomegalovirus exposure and HLA in healthy donors. Notes on the study in general: Information on immune exposure was restricted to one variable (CMV serostatus).

Primers: 60 Vbeta forward and 13 Jbeta reverse. Generated by immunoSEQ multiplex PCR, the TCRdb table keeps only in-frame clones and is missing some. The sample records about 170,000 clones, 80% being singletons. V was clipped by 8 bases and J by 2 bases, with 16 bases between them. Germline V gene lookup returns CDR1 MNHEY and CDR2 SVGAGI. The CDR3 has 15 residues. The TCR was taken from a man aged 25-45 years in good health and CMV-seropositive. Sequences were obtained from PBMCs. The chain is built from TRBV6-5 and TRBJ1-5, with a tentative D call TRBD1 (6 bases). The CDR3 DNA reads as TGTGCCAGCCGAAAACAGGGCGGTGGCAATCAGCCCCAGCATTTT. Protein product: CASRKQGGGNQPQHF.